One and the same sample provided the 25 T cell receptor beta chains below, sequenced in a study of T-cell reconstitution after alpha-beta-depleted transplantation in children. Construction of the TCRbeta library involved unique molecular identifiers. TCRdb analysed the PCR reads with MiXCR anew, one entry per CDR3 protein. This sample has around 420,000 distinct CDR3 sequences; 15% to 20% occur once, and the top ten carry 25% to 35%. Sequenced here: PBMCs, mostly from graft donor cells, sampled 360 days after TCRalphabeta/CD19-depleted stem cell transplant. All receptors come from a boy younger than two who had a stem cell transplant for Wiskott-Aldrich syndrome, so the T cells may come from the graft donor.

This clonotype was counted only a few times. The chain has TRBV5-1 and TRBJ2-2; 10 bases align to TRBD2. Germline CDR1 SGHRS, CDR2 YFSETQ. The CDR3 is made up of 16 amino acids. Losses at the gene ends were 4 bases for V and 0 bases for J; bases not matched to a gene: 3. The CDR3 DNA sequence: TGCGCCAGCAGCACCGGACTAGCGGCGAACACCGGGGAGCTGTTTTTT. It translates to CASSTGLAANTGELFF.

This clonotype occurred a few times. The V and J genes are TRBV20-1 and TRBJ2-7, with a possible D match to TRBD2 (6 bases). V shed 5 bases and J shed 0 bases, with 11 bases lying between them. Per germline, CDR1 DFQATT and CDR2 SNEGSKA (reference sequence). The CDR3 spans 13 residues. In nucleotides, the CDR3 is TGCAGTGCTTCCCGGGACTTCTCCTACGAGCAGTACTTC. Its translation: CSASRDFSYEQYF.

The V gene is TRBV4-1, the J gene TRBJ1-4; D is unclear. Per the germline V gene, CDR1 is MGHRA and CDR2 is YSYEKL. The V end lost 4 bases, the J end lost 10 bases, and 10 bases lay between the germline ends. This CDR3 comprises 12 residues. CDR3 sequence (DNA): TGCGCCAGCAGCCGGGTTGGGCGAAAACTGTTTTTT. Its translation is CASSRVGRKLFF.

This chain uses TRBV7-2 with TRBJ2-5; TRBD1 might be the D (6 bases). CDR1 is SGHTA and CDR2 is FQGNSA in the germline V gene. The CDR3 runs to 14 residues. Trimming cost V 5 bases and J 4 bases, with 14 bases left between them. CDR3 region: CASSGTGYLETQYF. CDR3 sequence (DNA): TGTGCCAGCAGCGGCACAGGGTATTTAGAGACCCAGTACTTC.

This clonotype showed up just a few times. The chain carries TRBV11-2 and TRBJ2-5; D possibly corresponds to TRBD2 (7 bases). CDR3 size: 15 residues. Trimming pared 1 base from V and 5 bases from J, leaving 14 bases between. Germline V gene sequence: CDR1 SGHAT, CDR2 FQNNGV. CDR3 protein: CASSLARGGRETQYF. The CDR3 nucleotides are TGTGCCAGCAGCTTAGCTAGGGGGGGGAGGGAGACCCAGTACTTC.

Only a few counts were recorded for this clonotype. V and J are TRBV7-9 and TRBJ2-7; 8 nucleotides agree with TRBD2. The CDR3 runs 16 residues. J gave up 2 bases and V 1 base, and 7 bases lay outside the gene matches. Germline assignment: CDR1 SEHNR and CDR2 FQNEAQ (reference sequence). CDR3 loop: CASSLVAPGLAYEQYF. The CDR3 DNA follows: TGTGCCAGCAGCTTAGTAGCCCCGGGACTAGCCTACGAGCAGTACTTC.

Written as DNA, the CDR3 is TGCGCCAGCAGCCAAGGATCTAGCCCCGAGCGTACGCAGTATTTT. This encodes CASSQGSSPERTQYF. The chain combines TRBV4-1 with TRBJ2-3, with D maybe TRBD2 (5 bases). CDR3 length: 15 amino acids. V lost 1 base and J lost 8, with 16 bases in between. CDR1 MGHRA and CDR2 YSYEKL come from the germline V gene.

The chain uses TRBV5-5 and TRBJ2-2; TRBD1 is a possible D gene (5 bases). The CDR3 sequence is 16 residues long. Trimming shortened V by 0 bases and J by 5 bases, and 14 bases separated the two germline ends. Germline V gene data show CDR1 as SGHKS and CDR2 as YYEKEE (reference sequence). The CDR3 sequence is CASSLAESGLTGELFF. As DNA, the CDR3 is TGTGCCAGCAGCTTGGCAGAATCAGGGTTGACCGGGGAGCTGTTTTTT.

This clonotype occurred many times. The chain employs TRBV7-9 and TRBJ1-1, with D hard to call. CDR1 and CDR2 from the germline V gene are SEHNR and FQNEAQ (reference sequence). The CDR3 runs to 14 residues. V was trimmed by 2 bases and J by 2 bases, leaving 9 bases between them. The CDR3 region is CASSLNKGNTEAFF. CDR3 coding DNA: TGTGCCAGCAGCTTAAACAAGGGCAACACTGAAGCTTTCTTT.

The chain links TRBV19 to TRBJ2-1; D is undetermined. The germline V and J ends were trimmed by 0 bases and 2 bases, with 8 bases remaining between them. This CDR3 contains 15 residues. CDR1 is LNHDA, CDR2 SQIVND, per germline (reference sequence). This chain's CDR3 is CASSIEGRTYNEQFF. CDR3 in DNA: TGTGCCAGTAGTATAGAAGGACGTACCTACAATGAGCAGTTCTTC.

This clonotype came up a few times. The CDR3 region is CASSTRDRAEAGTDTQYF. As DNA, the CDR3 is TGTGCCAGCAGCACCAGGGACAGGGCCGAAGCGGGCACAGATACGCAGTATTTT. The V gene is TRBV21-1, the J gene TRBJ2-3; the table gives TRBD1 as D, unverified against the DNA. TRBV21-1 is tagged as a pseudogene. The CDR3 consists of 18 residues.

This clonotype came up a few times. This chain links TRBV11-2 with TRBJ1-6; the D is unclear. This CDR3 has 15 residues. CDR1 is SGHAT, CDR2 FQNNGV, per germline. Trimming stripped 1 base from V and 8 bases from J, with 12 bases between. The CDR3: CASSLGATIHSPLHF. DNA of the CDR3: TGTGCCAGCAGCTTAGGCGCGACAATACATTCACCCCTCCACTTT.

This rearrangement joins TRBV19 to TRBJ2-7; TRBD2 matches 10 bases. CDR3 length: 14 amino acids. Germline V gives CDR1 LNHDA, CDR2 SQIVND (reference sequence). J was trimmed by 3 bases and V by 4 bases; bases with no gene match: 3. CDR3 protein: CASSKSSGSYEQYF. CDR3 nucleotide sequence: TGTGCCAGTAGTAAATCTAGCGGGAGCTACGAGCAGTACTTC. Complete variable domain (other parts from reference TRBV19 and TRBJ2-7): DGGITQSPKYLFRKEGQNVTLSCEQNLNHDAMYWYRQDPGQGLRLIYYSQIVNDFQKGDIAEGYSVSREKKESFPLTVTSAQKNPTAFYLCASSKSSGSYEQYFGPGTRLTVT.

The table lists this clonotype with many counts. The rearrangement joins TRBV10-3 to TRBJ2-1; weak D call: TRBD2 (6 bases). Germline V gene lookup returns CDR1 ENHRY and CDR2 SYGVKD. The V and J ends lost 0 bases and 4 bases respectively, with 7 bases between them. CDR3 length equals 14 residues. CDR3 DNA sequence: TGTGCCATCAGTGAGTCGGGGGGTTACAATGAGCAGTTCTTC. Protein sequence: CAISESGGYNEQFF.

This chain connects TRBV28 to TRBJ1-5; 8 positions match TRBD1. The CDR3 runs 15 residues. Losses at the gene ends were 8 bases for V and 2 bases for J; bases not matched to a gene: 8. Germline-derived CDR1 and CDR2 are MDHEN and SYDVKM. The CDR3 nucleotides read TGTGCCAGCTGGGACAGGAGGGGTGGCAATCAGCCCCAGCATTTT. It yields the protein CASWDRRGGNQPQHF.

The chain carries TRBV12-3 or TRBV12-4 and TRBJ1-1; the match to TRBD1 covers 7 bases. J was trimmed by 11 bases and V by 3 bases; bases with no gene match: 3. This CDR3 comprises 11 residues. The CDR3 protein is CASSFRDSAFF. The DNA for the CDR3 is TGTGCCAGCAGTTTCCGGGACAGCGCTTTCTTT.

The chain carries TRBV7-9 and TRBJ2-5, with 9 bases lining up with TRBD2. The junction had 6 bases not matched to a gene; V was cut back by 2 bases and J by 2 bases. Per germline, CDR1 SEHNR and CDR2 FQNEAQ (reference sequence). CDR3 size: 16 residues. CDR3 nucleotide sequence: TGTGCCAGCAGCTTAAGGGCTAGCGGGAATCAAGAGACCCAGTACTTC. Translating it yields CASSLRASGNQETQYF.

This clonotype has only a few counts. This rearrangement joins TRBV5-8 to TRBJ2-7; TRBD1 matches at 9 bases. V was pared by 7 bases and J by 6 bases, with 2 bases of the junction left unmatched. CDR3 size: 11 residues. Germline lookup yields CDR1 SGHTS and CDR2 YDEGEE. The CDR3 sequence is CASHRGREQYF. The CDR3, as DNA: TGTGCCAGCCACAGGGGGCGCGAGCAGTACTTC.

This clonotype turned up a few times. The rearrangement uses TRBV3-1 and TRBJ2-5; tentative D call: TRBD2 (7 bases). Deletions cut 8 bases from V and 0 bases from J, with 10 bases between. CDR3 length equals 13 residues. The germline CDR1 and CDR2 sequences are LGHDT and YNNKEL (reference sequence). The chain's CDR3 is CASGGAYQETQYF. The CDR3 nucleotides read TGTGCCAGCGGGGGGGCGTACCAAGAGACCCAGTACTTC.

This clonotype appeared a few times. The chain joins TRBV15 to TRBJ2-2; D call uncertain. Deletions cut 1 base from V and 5 bases from J, with 8 bases between. CDR1 LNHNV and CDR2 YYDKDF come from the germline V gene (reference sequence). There are 14 residues in the CDR3. The CDR3 loop is CATSRGPWTGELFF. CDR3 sequence (DNA): TGTGCCACCAGCAGAGGTCCGTGGACCGGGGAGCTGTTTTTT.

On this clonotype itself: This may come from a read error, since a much larger clone is one base off. The chain combines TRBV24-1 with TRBJ2-1; no firm D call. Germline V gene lookup returns CDR1 KGHDR and CDR2 SFDVKD. The CDR3 spans 11 residues. In nucleotides, the CDR3 is TGTGCCACCAGTTATTTCGATGAGCAGTTCTTC. Translating it yields CATSYFDEQFF.

This clonotype was detected a few times. The V gene is TRBV29-1, the J gene TRBJ2-5; the D is unclear. Trimming removed 5 bases from V and 2 bases from J, with 9 bases in between. Germline V lookup: CDR1 SQVTM, CDR2 ANQGSEA. The length of the CDR3 is 12 residues. The CDR3 bases are TGCAGCGTTCGGATGCCGCAAGAGACCCAGTACTTC. Translated: CSVRMPQETQYF.

This chain uses TRBV5-6 with TRBJ2-5; weak D call: TRBD2 (6 bases). V lost 3 bases, J lost 5 bases, and 14 bases lay in between. The germline CDR1 and CDR2 sequences are SGHDT and YYEEEE. This CDR3 has 14 residues. CDR3 sequence reads: CASSWRDLRETQYF. In nucleotides, the CDR3 is TGTGCCAGCAGCTGGCGGGACTTAAGGGAGACCCAGTACTTC.

This chain links TRBV6-5 with TRBJ2-2; 11 bases fit TRBD2. The CDR3 is made up of 15 amino acids. Trimming at V came to 4 bases and at J to 5 bases, leaving 3 bases not matched to a gene. Germline lookup yields CDR1 MNHEY and CDR2 SVGAGI. CDR3 DNA: TGTGCCAGCAGTTTGACTAGCGGGATAACCGGGGAGCTGTTTTTT. It specifies CASSLTSGITGELFF.

V is TRBV24-1 and J is TRBJ2-1; TRBD1 matches at 8 bases. Per the germline V gene, CDR1 is KGHDR and CDR2 is SFDVKD. CDR3 length equals 14 residues. V shed 3 bases and J 7 bases; nucleotides not matched to a gene: 4. The CDR3 sequence is CATSDARGRNEQFF. The CDR3, as DNA: TGTGCCACCAGTGATGCCAGGGGGCGTAATGAGCAGTTCTTC.